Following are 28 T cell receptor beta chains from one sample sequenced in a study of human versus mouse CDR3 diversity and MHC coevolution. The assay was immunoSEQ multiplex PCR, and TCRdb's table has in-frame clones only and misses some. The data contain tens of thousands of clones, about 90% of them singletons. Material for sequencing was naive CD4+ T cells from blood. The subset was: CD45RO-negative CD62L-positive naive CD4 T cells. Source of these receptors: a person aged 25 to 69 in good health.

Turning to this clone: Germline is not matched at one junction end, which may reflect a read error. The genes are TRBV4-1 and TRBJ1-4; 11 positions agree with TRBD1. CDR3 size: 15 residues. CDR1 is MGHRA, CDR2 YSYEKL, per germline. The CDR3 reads CASSQGQGVNEKLFF. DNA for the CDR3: TGTGCCAGCAGCCAGGGACAGGGGGTAAATGAAAAACTGTTTTTT.

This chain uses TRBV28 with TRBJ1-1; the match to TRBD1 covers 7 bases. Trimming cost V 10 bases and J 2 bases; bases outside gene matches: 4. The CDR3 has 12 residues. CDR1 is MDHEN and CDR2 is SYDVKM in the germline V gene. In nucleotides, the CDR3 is TGTGCCACTCGGACAGGCAACACTGAAGCTTTCTTT. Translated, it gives CATRTGNTEAFF.

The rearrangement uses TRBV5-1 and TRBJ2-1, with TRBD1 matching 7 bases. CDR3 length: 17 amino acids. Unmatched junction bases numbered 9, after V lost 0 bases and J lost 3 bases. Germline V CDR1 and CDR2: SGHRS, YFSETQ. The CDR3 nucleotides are TGCGCCAGCAGCTTGGCCGGTGGGCCAGGGGGCTACAATGAGCAGTTCTTC. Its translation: CASSLAGGPGGYNEQFF.

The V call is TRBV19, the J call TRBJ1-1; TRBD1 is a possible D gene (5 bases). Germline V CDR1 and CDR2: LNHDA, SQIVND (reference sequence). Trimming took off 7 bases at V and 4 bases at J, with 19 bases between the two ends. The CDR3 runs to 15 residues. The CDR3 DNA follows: TGTGCCAGTACTCAGATAAACAGGCGATTCACTGAAGCTTTCTTT. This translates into CASTQINRRFTEAFF. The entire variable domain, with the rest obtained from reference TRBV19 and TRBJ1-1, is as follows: DGGITQSPKYLFRKEGQNVTLSCEQNLNHDAMYWYRQDPGQGLRLIYYSQIVNDFQKGDIAEGYSVSREKKESFPLTVTSAQKNPTAFYLCASTQINRRFTEAFFGQGTRLTVV.

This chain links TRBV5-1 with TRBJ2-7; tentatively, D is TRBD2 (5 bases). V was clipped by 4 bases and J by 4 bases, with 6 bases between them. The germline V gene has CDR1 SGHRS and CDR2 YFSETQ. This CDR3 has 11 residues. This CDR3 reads CASSREYEQYF. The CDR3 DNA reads TGCGCCAGCAGCCGGGAATACGAGCAGTACTTC.

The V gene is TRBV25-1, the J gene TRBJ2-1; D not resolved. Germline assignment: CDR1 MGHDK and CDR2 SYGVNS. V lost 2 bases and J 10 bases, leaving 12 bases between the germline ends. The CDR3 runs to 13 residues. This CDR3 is CASSEPPRYEQFF. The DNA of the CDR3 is TGTGCCAGCAGTGAACCTCCTAGATACGAGCAGTTCTTC.

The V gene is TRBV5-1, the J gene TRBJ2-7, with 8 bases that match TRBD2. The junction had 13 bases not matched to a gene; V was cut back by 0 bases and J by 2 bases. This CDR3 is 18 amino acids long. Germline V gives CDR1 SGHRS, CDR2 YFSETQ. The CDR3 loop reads CASSLALLAGRAAYEQYF. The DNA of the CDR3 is TGCGCCAGCAGCTTGGCGCTTCTAGCGGGCAGAGCTGCCTACGAGCAGTACTTC.

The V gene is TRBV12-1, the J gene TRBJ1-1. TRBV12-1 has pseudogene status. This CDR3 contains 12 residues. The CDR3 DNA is TGTGGGTGTGGAGGGGCTAACACTGAAGCTTTCTTT. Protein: CGCGGANTEAFF.

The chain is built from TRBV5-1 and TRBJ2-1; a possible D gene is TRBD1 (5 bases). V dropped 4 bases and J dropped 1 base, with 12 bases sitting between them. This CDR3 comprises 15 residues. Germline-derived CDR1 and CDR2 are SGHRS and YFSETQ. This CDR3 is CASSPQTASYNEQFF. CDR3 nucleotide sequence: TGCGCCAGCAGCCCTCAGACAGCTTCCTACAATGAGCAGTTCTTC.

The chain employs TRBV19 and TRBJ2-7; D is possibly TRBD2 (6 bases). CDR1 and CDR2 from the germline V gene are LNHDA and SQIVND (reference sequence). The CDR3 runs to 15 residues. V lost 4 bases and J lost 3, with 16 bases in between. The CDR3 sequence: CASSTDSGWIYEQYF. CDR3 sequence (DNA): TGTGCCAGTAGTACAGATAGCGGTTGGATCTACGAGCAGTACTTC.

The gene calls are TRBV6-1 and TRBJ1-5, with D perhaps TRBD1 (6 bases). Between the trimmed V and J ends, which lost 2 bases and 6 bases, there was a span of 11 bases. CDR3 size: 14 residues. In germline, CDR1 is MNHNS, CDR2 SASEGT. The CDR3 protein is CASSESGAGQPQHF. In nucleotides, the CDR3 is TGTGCCAGCAGTGAATCAGGGGCCGGTCAGCCCCAGCATTTT.

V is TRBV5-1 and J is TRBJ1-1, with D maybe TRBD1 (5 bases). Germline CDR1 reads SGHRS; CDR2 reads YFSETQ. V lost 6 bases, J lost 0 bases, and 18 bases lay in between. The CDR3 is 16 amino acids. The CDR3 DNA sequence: TGCGCCAGCATTGCGTCGGGGGACCCCATGAACACTGAAGCTTTCTTT. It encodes CASIASGDPMNTEAFF.

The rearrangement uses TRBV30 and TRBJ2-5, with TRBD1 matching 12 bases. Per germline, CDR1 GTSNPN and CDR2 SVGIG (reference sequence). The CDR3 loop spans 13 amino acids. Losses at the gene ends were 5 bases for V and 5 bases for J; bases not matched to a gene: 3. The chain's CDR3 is CAWGGQGAETQYF. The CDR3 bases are TGTGCCTGGGGGGGACAGGGGGCGGAGACCCAGTACTTC.

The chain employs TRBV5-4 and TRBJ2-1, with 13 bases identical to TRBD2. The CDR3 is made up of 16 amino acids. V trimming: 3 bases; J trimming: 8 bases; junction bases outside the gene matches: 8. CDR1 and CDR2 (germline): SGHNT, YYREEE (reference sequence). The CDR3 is CASSSGLAGVSDEQFF. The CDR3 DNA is TGTGCCAGCAGCTCCGGACTAGCGGGGGTAAGCGATGAGCAGTTCTTC.

In DNA form, the CDR3 reads TGTGCCAGCAGCCCGAGACTAGCTACCTACGAGCAGTACTTC. Amino acids: CASSPRLATYEQYF. V is TRBV11-2 and J is TRBJ2-7, with TRBD2 matching over 7 bases. The CDR3 is made up of 14 amino acids. Germline V lookup: CDR1 SGHAT, CDR2 FQNNGV. V gave up 5 bases and J gave up 2 bases; unmatched junction bases: 6.

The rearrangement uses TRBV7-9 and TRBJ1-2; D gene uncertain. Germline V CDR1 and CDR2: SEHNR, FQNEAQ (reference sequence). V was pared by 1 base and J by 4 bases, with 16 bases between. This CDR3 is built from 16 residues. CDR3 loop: CASSLVPGLGSYGYTF. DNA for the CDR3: TGTGCCAGCAGCTTAGTTCCGGGGTTAGGGAGCTATGGCTACACCTTC.

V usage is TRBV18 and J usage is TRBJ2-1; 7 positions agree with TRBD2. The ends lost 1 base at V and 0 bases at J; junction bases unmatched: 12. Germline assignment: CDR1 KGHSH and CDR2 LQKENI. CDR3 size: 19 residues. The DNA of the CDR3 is TGTGCCAGCTCACCACGGGGAAGCACGGGGGGTCTCTCCTACAATGAGCAGTTCTTC. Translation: CASSPRGSTGGLSYNEQFF.

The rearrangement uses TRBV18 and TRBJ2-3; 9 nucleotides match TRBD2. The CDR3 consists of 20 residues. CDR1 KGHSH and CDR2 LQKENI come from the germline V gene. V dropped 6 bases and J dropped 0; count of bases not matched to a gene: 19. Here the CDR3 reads CASSPRFTRLAAASTDTQYF. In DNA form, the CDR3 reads TGTGCCAGCTCCCCGAGGTTTACGCGACTAGCGGCCGCTAGCACAGATACGCAGTATTTT. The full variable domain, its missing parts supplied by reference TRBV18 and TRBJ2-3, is NAGVMQNPRHLVRRRGQEARLRCSPMKGHSHVYWYRQLPEEGLKFMVYLQKENIIDESGMPKERFSAEFPKEGPSILRIQQVVRGDSAAYFCASSPRFTRLAAASTDTQYFGPGTRLTVL.

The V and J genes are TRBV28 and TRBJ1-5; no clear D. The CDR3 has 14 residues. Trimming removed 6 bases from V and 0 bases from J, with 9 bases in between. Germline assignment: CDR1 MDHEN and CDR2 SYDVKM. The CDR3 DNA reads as TGTGCCAGCAGCCGACTCAGTAGCAATCAGCCCCAGCATTTT. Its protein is CASSRLSSNQPQHF.

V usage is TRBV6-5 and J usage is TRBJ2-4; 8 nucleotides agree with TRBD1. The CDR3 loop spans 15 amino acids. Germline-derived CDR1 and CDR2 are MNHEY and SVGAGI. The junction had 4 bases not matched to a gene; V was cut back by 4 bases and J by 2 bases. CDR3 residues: CASSSDRVSKNIQYF. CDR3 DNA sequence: TGTGCCAGCAGTTCGGACAGGGTGTCCAAAAACATTCAGTACTTC.

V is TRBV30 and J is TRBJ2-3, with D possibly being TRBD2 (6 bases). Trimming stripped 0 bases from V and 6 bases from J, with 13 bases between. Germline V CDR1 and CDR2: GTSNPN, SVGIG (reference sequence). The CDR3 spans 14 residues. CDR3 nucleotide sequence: TGTGCCTGGAGTGTAACGGGAGTGGGGGATACGCAGTATTTT. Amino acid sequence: CAWSVTGVGDTQYF. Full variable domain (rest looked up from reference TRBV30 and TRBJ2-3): SQTIHQWPATLVQPVGSPLSLECTVEGTSNPNLYWYRQAAGRGLQLLFYSVGIGQISSEVPQNLSASRPQDRQFILSSKKLLLSDSGFYLCAWSVTGVGDTQYFGPGTRLTVL.

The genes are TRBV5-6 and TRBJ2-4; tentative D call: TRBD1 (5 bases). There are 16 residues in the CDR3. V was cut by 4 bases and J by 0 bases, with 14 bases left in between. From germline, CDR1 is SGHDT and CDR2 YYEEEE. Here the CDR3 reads CASSLPTDLAKNIQYF. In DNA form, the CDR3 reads TGTGCCAGCAGCCTTCCGACAGACCTAGCCAAAAACATTCAGTACTTC.

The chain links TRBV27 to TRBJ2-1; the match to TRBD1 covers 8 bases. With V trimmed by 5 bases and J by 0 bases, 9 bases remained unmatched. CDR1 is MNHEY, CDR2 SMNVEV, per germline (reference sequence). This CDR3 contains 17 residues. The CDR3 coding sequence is TGTGCCAGCAGTCCAAAAGACAGGGGAGTCTCCTACAATGAGCAGTTCTTC. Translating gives CASSPKDRGVSYNEQFF.

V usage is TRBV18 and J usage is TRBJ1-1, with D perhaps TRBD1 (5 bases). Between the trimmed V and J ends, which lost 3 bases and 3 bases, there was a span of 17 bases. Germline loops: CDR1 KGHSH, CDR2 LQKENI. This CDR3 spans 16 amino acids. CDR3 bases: TGTGCCAGCTCACCCCGGGCAGGGACTAATTACACTGAAGCTTTCTTT. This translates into CASSPRAGTNYTEAFF.

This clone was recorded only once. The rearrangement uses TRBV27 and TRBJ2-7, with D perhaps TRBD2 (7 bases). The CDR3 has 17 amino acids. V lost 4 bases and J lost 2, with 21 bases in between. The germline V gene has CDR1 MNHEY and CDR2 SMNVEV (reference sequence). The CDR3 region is CASSSNRGANPTYEQYF. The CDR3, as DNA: TGTGCCAGCAGTTCTAACCGGGGGGCAAACCCAACCTACGAGCAGTACTTC.

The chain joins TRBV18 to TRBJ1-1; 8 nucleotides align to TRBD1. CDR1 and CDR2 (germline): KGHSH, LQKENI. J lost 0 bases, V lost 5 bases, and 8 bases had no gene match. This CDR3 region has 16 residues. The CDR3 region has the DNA TGTGCCAGCTCAGCCGGGACAGGACGTATGAACACTGAAGCTTTCTTT. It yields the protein CASSAGTGRMNTEAFF.

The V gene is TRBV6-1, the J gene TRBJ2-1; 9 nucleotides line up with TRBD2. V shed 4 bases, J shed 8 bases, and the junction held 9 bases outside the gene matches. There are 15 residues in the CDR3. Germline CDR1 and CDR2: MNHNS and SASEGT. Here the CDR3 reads CASSGGASGIYEQFF. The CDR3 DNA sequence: TGTGCCAGCAGTGGGGGGGCTAGCGGGATCTATGAGCAGTTCTTC.

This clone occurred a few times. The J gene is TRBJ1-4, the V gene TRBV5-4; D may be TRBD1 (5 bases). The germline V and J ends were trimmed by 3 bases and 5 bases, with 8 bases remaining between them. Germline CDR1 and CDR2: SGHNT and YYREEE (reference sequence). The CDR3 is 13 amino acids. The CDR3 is CASSSTENEKLFF. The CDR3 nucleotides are TGTGCCAGCAGCTCGACAGAAAATGAAAAACTGTTTTTT.